Listed here is a single T cell receptor (beta chain). As yet, its antigen is unknown. The sample contains more than one DNA sequence encoding this CDR3. The assay was immunoSEQ multiplex PCR, and TCRdb's table has in-frame clones only and misses some. The sample lists 65,000 to 95,000 clones, 75% to 85% occurring once. The source of the sample is a study of T cell clones after liver transplantation. Background on the study: Without induction therapy, subjects received standard immunosuppression until 12-24 months post-transplant.

Whole-study findings and limits: Graft donor-reactive T cells may have migrated into the graft rather than being deleted. A larger donor-reactive than third-party decline suggested partial antigen-specific deletion.

The CDR3 extends over 11 amino acids. With 4 bases removed from V and 2 bases from J, the gap between germline ends came to 3 bases. CDR1 and CDR2 (germline): SNHLY, FYNNEI. This chain links TRBV2 with TRBJ2-7; D gene ambiguous. This clonotype was obtained from a human donor who received a liver transplant. The material sequenced was CD4+ T cells from blood, taken before liver transplant. CDR3 loop: CASSVTYEQYF. The CDR3 bases are TGTGCCAGCAGTGTAACCTACGAGCAGTACTTC.